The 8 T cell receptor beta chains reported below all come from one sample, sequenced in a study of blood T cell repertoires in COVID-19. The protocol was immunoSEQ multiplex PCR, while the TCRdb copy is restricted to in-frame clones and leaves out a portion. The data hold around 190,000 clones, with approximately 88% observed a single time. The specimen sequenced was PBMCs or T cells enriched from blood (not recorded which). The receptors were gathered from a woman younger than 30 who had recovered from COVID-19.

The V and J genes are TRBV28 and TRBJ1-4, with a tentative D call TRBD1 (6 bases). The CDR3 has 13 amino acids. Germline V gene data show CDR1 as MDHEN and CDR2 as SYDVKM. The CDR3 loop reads CGARTATNEKLFF. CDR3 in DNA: TGTGGAGCAAGGACAGCAACTAATGAAAAACTGTTTTTT.

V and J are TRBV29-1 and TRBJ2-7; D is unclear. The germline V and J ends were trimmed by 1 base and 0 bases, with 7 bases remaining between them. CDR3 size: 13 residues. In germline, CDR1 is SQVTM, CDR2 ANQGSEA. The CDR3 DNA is TGCAGCGTTGAAGGCCCGAGCTCCTACGAGCAGTACTTC. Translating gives CSVEGPSSYEQYF.

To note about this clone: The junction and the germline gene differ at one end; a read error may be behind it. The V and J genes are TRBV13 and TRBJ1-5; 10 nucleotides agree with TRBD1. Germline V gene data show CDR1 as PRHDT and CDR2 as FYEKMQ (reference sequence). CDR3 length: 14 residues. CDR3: CASSIGTGVQPQHF. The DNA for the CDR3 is TGTGCCAGCAGCATAGGGACAGGGGTTCAGCCCCAGCATTTT. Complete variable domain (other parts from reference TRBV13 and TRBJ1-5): AAGVIQSPRHLIKEKRETATLKCYPIPRHDTVYWYQQGPGQDPQFLISFYEKMQSDKGSIPDRFSAQQFSDYHSELNMSSLELGDSALYFCASSIGTGVQPQHFGDGTRLSIL.

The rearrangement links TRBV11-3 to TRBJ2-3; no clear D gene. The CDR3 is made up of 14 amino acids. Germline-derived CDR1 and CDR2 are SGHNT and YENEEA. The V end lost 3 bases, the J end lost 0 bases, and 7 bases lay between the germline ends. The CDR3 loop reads CASSLTPSTDTQYF. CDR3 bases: TGTGCCAGCAGCTTGACACCCAGCACAGATACGCAGTATTTT.

DNA of the CDR3: TGTGCCAGCAGTGATATTATTTCGGGGACAGCGCAAGAGACCCAGTACTTC. Translating gives CASSDIISGTAQETQYF. This chain links TRBV2 with TRBJ2-5, with TRBD1 identical over 7 bases. The J segment lost 2 bases and the V segment lost 3 bases, leaving 12 bases of the junction unmatched. From germline, CDR1 is SNHLY and CDR2 FYNNEI. There are 17 residues in the CDR3.

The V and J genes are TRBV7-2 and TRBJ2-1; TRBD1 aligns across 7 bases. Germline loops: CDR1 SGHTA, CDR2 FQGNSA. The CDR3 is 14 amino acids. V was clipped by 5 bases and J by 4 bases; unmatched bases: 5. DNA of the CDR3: TGTGCCAGCAGCACCGTGACAGGGTACAATGAGCAGTTCTTC. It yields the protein CASSTVTGYNEQFF.

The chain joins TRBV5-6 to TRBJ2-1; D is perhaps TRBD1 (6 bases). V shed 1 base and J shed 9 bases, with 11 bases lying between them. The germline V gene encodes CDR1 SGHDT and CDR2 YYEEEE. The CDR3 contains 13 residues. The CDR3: CASSLWGLGEQFF. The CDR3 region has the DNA TGTGCCAGCAGCTTGTGGGGGCTGGGTGAGCAGTTCTTC. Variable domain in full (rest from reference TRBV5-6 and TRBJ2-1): DAGVTQSPTHLIKTRGQQVTLRCSPKSGHDTVSWYQQALGQGPQFIFQYYEEEERQRGNFPDRFSGHQFPNYSSELNVNALLLGDSALYLCASSLWGLGEQFFGPGTRLTVL.

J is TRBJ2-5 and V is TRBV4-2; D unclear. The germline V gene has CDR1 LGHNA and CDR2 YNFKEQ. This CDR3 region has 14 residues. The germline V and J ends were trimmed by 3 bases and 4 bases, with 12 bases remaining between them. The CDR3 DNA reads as TGTGCCAGCAGCCAGCCCCAGGCTCCAGAGACCCAGTACTTC. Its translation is CASSQPQAPETQYF.